The 8 T cell receptor beta chains presented below share a single source sample, sequenced in a study of blood T cell repertoires in COVID-19. Assay: immunoSEQ multiplex PCR; the TCRdb copy retains only in-frame clones and omits some. The sample carries tens of thousands of clones, roughly nine tenths recorded once. Input material: peripheral blood. The receptors stem from a human donor in a cohort sampled during active COVID-19.

This sequence joins TRBV28 and TRBJ2-1, with 7 bases that match TRBD2. Germline loops: CDR1 MDHEN, CDR2 SYDVKM. CDR3 size: 15 residues. The V gene end was trimmed by 4 bases and the J gene end by 1 base; junction bases not matched to a gene: 4. The CDR3 DNA sequence: TGTGCCAGCAGTTACGCGGGAGCATCCTACAATGAGCAGTTCTTC. Protein product: CASSYAGASYNEQFF.

The CDR3 coding sequence is TGTGCCAGCAGTTATATAGGGGCAGCGACTGAAGCTTTCTTT. As protein: CASSYIGAATEAFF. This chain uses TRBV6-6 with TRBJ1-1, with D possibly matching TRBD1 (5 bases). Trimming took off 3 bases at V and 5 bases at J, with 13 bases between the two ends. The CDR3 covers 14 residues. Germline V gene data show CDR1 as MNHNY and CDR2 as SVGAGI (reference sequence).

The chain uses TRBV15 and TRBJ2-1; 8 positions agree with TRBD1. Germline CDR1 is LNHNV and CDR2 is YYDKDF (reference sequence). The V gene end was trimmed by 0 bases and the J gene end by 9 bases; junction bases not matched to a gene: 7. This CDR3 is built from 15 residues. CDR3 coding DNA: TGTGCCACCAGCAGAGACCCCGGACAGGGCGGTGAGCAGTTCTTC. Translated, it gives CATSRDPGQGGEQFF.

This chain joins TRBV3-1 (or the pseudogene TRBV3-2) and TRBJ1-4; 7 nucleotides line up with TRBD1. Germline CDR1 LGHDT, CDR2 YNNKEL (reference sequence). CDR3 length equals 14 residues. The J segment lost 8 bases and the V segment lost 4 bases, leaving 7 bases of the junction unmatched. The CDR3 region is CASSPETGQEKLFF. For the CDR3, the DNA is TGTGCCAGCAGCCCGGAGACAGGGCAAGAAAAACTGTTTTTT.

V usage is TRBV25-1 and J usage is TRBJ1-2; 7 nucleotides align to TRBD1. Unmatched junction bases numbered 5, after V lost 2 bases and J lost 8 bases. Germline CDR1 MGHDK, CDR2 SYGVNS. This CDR3 is built from 13 residues. The CDR3 loop is CASSELDRHGYTF. CDR3 bases: TGTGCCAGCAGTGAACTGGACAGGCACGGCTACACCTTC.

The J gene is TRBJ2-7, the V gene TRBV12-3 or TRBV12-4; D is unresolved. The CDR3 loop spans 13 amino acids. V lost 3 bases and J lost 3, with 9 bases in between. The DNA of the CDR3 is TGTGCCAGCAGTTTTTTTAGCAACTACGAGCAGTACTTC. Translating it yields CASSFFSNYEQYF.

The rearrangement joins TRBV14 to TRBJ2-1, with D tentatively TRBD2 (6 bases). V was trimmed by 0 bases and J by 6 bases, leaving 15 bases between them. The CDR3 has 16 amino acids. Germline CDR1 is SGHDN and CDR2 is FVKESK. CDR3 bases: TGTGCCAGCAGCCAAGATCCCCCCGGGGGTACCAATGAGCAGTTCTTC. This translates into CASSQDPPGGTNEQFF.

The chain carries TRBV30 and TRBJ2-3, with TRBD2 identical over 10 bases. V shed 3 bases and J 2 bases; nucleotides not matched to a gene: 5. The germline gives CDR1 GTSNPN, CDR2 SVGIG (reference sequence). The CDR3 contains 15 residues. CDR3: CAWRSGTSVTDTQYF. For the CDR3, the DNA is TGTGCCTGGAGATCCGGGACTAGCGTCACAGATACGCAGTATTTT.